This T cell receptor beta chain was profiled in a study of blood T cell repertoires in COVID-19. Whole-study context: Acute and convalescent COVID-19 samples came from the United States, Italy and Spain. PBMCs, B-cell-depleted T cells, or T cells were the source of the cDNA or gDNA that made up the material.

The ends were cut back, 5 bases at V and 0 bases at J, with 7 bases in the middle. The CDR3 runs to 13 residues. CDR1 is SGHNT, CDR2 YENEEA, per germline. In the authors' methods: Amplification of reference gene primers was used by the study to estimate nucleated cell counts. Produced via immunoSEQ multiplex PCR; TCRdb's table is partial and in-frame only. Clonal size and the V and J genes are those of that table, whereas D and trimming came from the DNA. The sample lists about 130,000 clones, around 80% occurring once. This sequence originates from a man aged 35-49 years with active or convalescent COVID-19. The specimen sequenced was peripheral blood. The chain is built from TRBV11-3 and TRBJ2-5; D is perhaps TRBD2 (5 bases). This chain's CDR3 is CASSGENQETQYF. Here the CDR3 DNA reads TGTGCCAGCAGCGGGGAGAACCAAGAGACCCAGTACTTC.